In this sample, the clone carrying this TCR beta chain turned up a few times. No antigen is known for it. These data come from a study of T cells after yellow fever vaccination. Whole-study results and caveats: Clones that expanded after primary vaccination mostly reappeared after the booster (just under 98% CD4, approximately 85% CD8). Only a minor proportion of clonotypes was detected across both CD4 and CD8 compartments. Peak timing came faster in the weaker secondary response, day 5 versus 15.

The V gene's germline CDR1 is SGHRS and CDR2 YFSETQ. The CDR3 runs 19 residues. The trim removed 4 bases at V and 0 bases at J, leaving 11 bases unmatched. Template-switching 5'RACE yielded the TCR cDNA; a universal primer site and UMIs were added in the process. In TCRdb, the 5' RACE reads were re-called with MiXCR into one record per CDR3 protein. The sample includes some 340,000 distinct CDR3 sequences, about 10% of them seen just once. This receptor was taken from a man younger than 35 who received the YFV17D yellow fever vaccine. V and J are TRBV5-1 and TRBJ1-6, with 9 nucleotides matching TRBD1. This specimen was CD4+ T cells sorted from PBMCs, taken 45 days after the yellow fever booster vaccination. The CDR3 nucleotides read TGCGCCAGCAGCCCGCGTGGACAGGGGTTCGGCTCCTATAATTCACCCCTCCACTTT. Translating it yields CASSPRGQGFGSYNSPLHF.